This entry describes one T cell receptor (beta chain). Its specificity is not known. The PCR contained 60 Vbeta and 13 Jbeta primers. TCRdb keeps only in-frame clones here, not all; method: immunoSEQ multiplex PCR. The sample lists 130,000 to 150,000 clones, about 79% occurring once. These data are taken from a study of cytomegalovirus exposure and HLA in healthy donors. Whole-study findings and limits: After further analysis at a later stage, under 20,000 TCR beta sequences were associated with HLA alleles at 0.05 false discovery rate.

Sequencing was carried out using PBMCs. The sequence was collected from a male donor in good health and CMV-seronegative.

CDR3 sequence: CASSLGRGNNYGYTF. The CDR3 DNA follows: TGTGCCAGCAGCTTAGGGAGGGGGAATAACTATGGCTACACCTTC. This chain uses TRBV13 with TRBJ1-2; D may be TRBD1 (6 bases). Looked up from germline, CDR1 is PRHDT and CDR2 is FYEKMQ (reference sequence). Trimming shortened V by 0 bases and J by 1 base, and 9 bases separated the two germline ends. The CDR3 extends over 15 amino acids.